The clone carrying this T cell receptor beta chain was counted only a few times. Assay: immunoSEQ multiplex PCR; the TCRdb copy retains only in-frame clones and omits some. The repertoire holds about 61,000 clones, with around 77% as singletons. This sample was included in a study of blood T cell repertoires in COVID-19. Study at large: COVID-19 samples, acute and convalescent, were from the United States, Italy and Spain. PBMCs, B-cell-depleted T cells, or T cells were the source of the cDNA or gDNA that made up the material.

The V end was cut by 0 bases, the J end by 3 bases, with 15 bases between. The CDR3 is made up of 16 amino acids. CDR1 is SGHNT, CDR2 YYREEE, per germline (reference sequence). The rearrangement links TRBV5-4 to TRBJ1-1; the D is unclear. What was sequenced was peripheral blood. The source of this sequence is a man older than 75 with active or convalescent COVID-19. The CDR3 nucleotides read TGTGCCAGCAGCTTGGCCGCAGGCCGGGGTTACACTGAAGCTTTCTTT. This gives the protein CASSLAAGRGYTEAFF. The full variable domain, its missing parts supplied by reference TRBV5-4 and TRBJ1-1, is ETGVTQSPTHLIKTRGQQVTLRCSSQSGHNTVSWYQQALGQGPQFIFQYYREEENGRGNFPPRFSGLQFPNYSSELNVNALELDDSALYLCASSLAAGRGYTEAFFGQGTRLTVV.